This T cell receptor (beta chain) was sequenced during a study of blood T cell repertoires in COVID-19. In the study overall: The United States, Italy and Spain were the sources of the acute and convalescent COVID-19 samples. The analysed material was cDNA or gDNA that came from T cells, B-cell-depleted T cells, or PBMCs.

In the source study's methods: Amplification from reference gene primers served as the basis for estimated nucleated cell counts. The protocol was immunoSEQ multiplex PCR, while the TCRdb copy is restricted to in-frame clones and leaves out a portion. For V, J and clone size, that table is used; D and trimming come from the DNA. The table records 130,000 or so clones, almost 70% of them present only once. This TCR came from a woman between 65 and 79 years old with acute or convalescent COVID-19. Sequenced: peripheral blood.

The CDR3 here is CSARDSKTQYF. The CDR3 DNA is TGCAGTGCTAGAGATTCAAAGACCCAGTACTTC. V is TRBV20-1 and J is TRBJ2-5; D remains ambiguous. Looked up from germline, CDR1 is DFQATT and CDR2 is SNEGSKA (reference sequence). Trimming took off 0 bases at V and 6 bases at J, with 5 bases between the two ends. This CDR3 is built from 11 residues.